What follows are 27 T cell receptor beta chains derived from one specimen sequenced in a study of cytomegalovirus exposure and HLA in healthy donors. The PCR employed 60 Vbeta primers together with 13 Jbeta primers. Sequencing was performed with immunoSEQ multiplex PCR; in TCRdb, only in-frame clones are kept and a portion is missing. The sample yields roughly 99,000 clones, around 67% seen once. Source material: PBMCs. These receptors came from a male donor in good health and CMV-seronegative.

The rearrangement links TRBV5-4 to TRBJ1-2; D gene ambiguous. The CDR3 loop spans 13 amino acids. Germline lookup yields CDR1 SGHNT and CDR2 YYREEE (reference sequence). V was clipped by 0 bases and J by 5 bases, with 8 bases between them. The CDR3: CASSLDEEYGYTF. In nucleotides, the CDR3 is TGTGCCAGCAGCTTGGACGAGGAATATGGCTACACCTTC.

The V call is TRBV7-2, the J call TRBJ2-7, with a possible D match to TRBD2 (6 bases). The V end lost 5 bases, the J end lost 0 bases, and 14 bases lay between the germline ends. CDR1 SGHTA and CDR2 FQGNSA come from the germline V gene. CDR3 length: 15 residues. DNA of the CDR3: TGTGCCAGCAGCCCGGGTGGAGGGAGCTCCTACGAGCAGTACTTC. It codes for CASSPGGGSSYEQYF.

CDR3 sequence: CASSPDRGRSDTQYF. CDR3 bases: TGTGCCAGCAGCCCAGACAGGGGGCGATCAGATACGCAGTATTTT. The chain uses TRBV5-4 and TRBJ2-3; 10 positions match TRBD1. After removal of 4 bases from V and 4 bases from J, the junction contained 6 bases not matched to a gene. Germline V gene lookup returns CDR1 SGHNT and CDR2 YYREEE (reference sequence). The CDR3 is 15 amino acids. Variable domain in full (rest from reference TRBV5-4 and TRBJ2-3): ETGVTQSPTHLIKTRGQQVTLRCSSQSGHNTVSWYQQALGQGPQFIFQYYREEENGRGNFPPRFSGLQFPNYSSELNVNALELDDSALYLCASSPDRGRSDTQYFGPGTRLTVL.

This chain links TRBV28 with TRBJ1-5; possible D gene TRBD1, 5 bases. CDR1 MDHEN and CDR2 SYDVKM come from the germline V gene. CDR3 length: 15 residues. V lost 6 bases, J lost 3 bases, and 15 bases lay in between. The CDR3 sequence: CASRDALGPNQPQHF. The CDR3 bases are TGTGCCAGCAGGGACGCACTGGGGCCCAATCAGCCCCAGCATTTT. The variable domain in full, with the rest retrieved from reference TRBV28 and TRBJ1-5, is DVKVTQSSRYLVKRTGEKVFLECVQDMDHENMFWYRQDPGLGLRLIYFSYDVKMKEKGDIPEGYSVSREKKERFSLILESASTNQTSMYLCASRDALGPNQPQHFGDGTRLSIL.

The gene calls are TRBV30 and TRBJ1-6, with D tentatively TRBD1 (5 bases). Per germline, CDR1 GTSNPN and CDR2 SVGIG (reference sequence). The CDR3 is 12 amino acids. The CDR3 DNA is TGTGGCTCCCGAACGGGGGATTCACCCCTCCACTTT. This codes for CGSRTGDSPLHF.

J is TRBJ1-1 and V is TRBV6-1, with no clear D. Between the trimmed V and J ends, which lost 6 bases and 7 bases, there was a span of 12 bases. The V gene's germline CDR1 is MNHNS and CDR2 SASEGT. CDR3 length: 12 residues. CDR3 amino acids: CASSLRYYEAFF. CDR3 sequence (DNA): TGTGCCAGCAGCCTACGATATTATGAAGCTTTCTTT.

The J gene is TRBJ2-7, the V gene TRBV6-5; D is ambiguous. CDR3 length: 13 residues. From germline, CDR1 is MNHEY and CDR2 SVGAGI. Trimming stripped 8 bases from V and 2 bases from J, with 13 bases between. The CDR3 nucleotides read TGTGCCAGCTCTCTTGCGGATACCTACGAGCAGTACTTC. Protein sequence: CASSLADTYEQYF.

V gene TRBV27 combines with J gene TRBJ2-7; the match to TRBD1 covers 7 bases. After removal of 2 bases from V and 0 bases from J, the junction contained 4 bases not matched to a gene. The germline V gene encodes CDR1 MNHEY and CDR2 SMNVEV (reference sequence). The CDR3 extends over 15 amino acids. The CDR3 region is CASSLTRDSSYEQYF. In DNA form, the CDR3 reads TGTGCCAGCAGTTTAACCCGGGACAGCTCCTACGAGCAGTACTTC.

The chain employs TRBV10-3 and TRBJ2-7; unclear D gene. The CDR3 covers 12 residues. Germline CDR1 reads ENHRY; CDR2 reads SYGVKD. The V and J ends lost 0 bases and 4 bases respectively, with 4 bases between them. For the CDR3, the DNA is TGTGCCATCAGTGAGTCCGTATACGAGCAGTACTTC. Its protein product is CAISESVYEQYF.

The CDR3 protein is CASSRDRLSYEQYF. CDR3 nucleotide sequence: TGTGCCAGCAGCCGGGACAGGCTCTCCTACGAGCAGTACTTC. The chain has TRBV7-2 and TRBJ2-7; TRBD1 agrees at 8 bases. The ends lost 5 bases at V and 0 bases at J; junction bases unmatched: 3. Germline V gene lookup returns CDR1 SGHTA and CDR2 FQGNSA. The CDR3 covers 14 residues.

This rearrangement joins TRBV5-1 to TRBJ2-7; 9 positions match TRBD2. The V gene's germline CDR1 is SGHRS and CDR2 YFSETQ. V shed 5 bases, J shed 7 bases, and the junction held 16 bases outside the gene matches. This CDR3 region has 16 residues. CDR3: CASSTFGGGGNGEQYF. CDR3 bases: TGCGCCAGCAGTACATTCGGCGGGGGGGGCAATGGAGAGCAGTACTTC.

The chain links TRBV6-5 to TRBJ2-5, with 9 bases that match TRBD1. The CDR3 is made up of 16 amino acids. V was pared by 0 bases and J by 2 bases, with 4 bases of the junction left unmatched. Germline CDR1 reads MNHEY; CDR2 reads SVGAGI. The CDR3 spells CASSYSLGQGQETQYF. Here the CDR3 DNA reads TGTGCCAGCAGTTACTCGTTGGGACAGGGACAAGAGACCCAGTACTTC.

With regard to this clone: One junction end disagrees with the germline gene, perhaps due to a read error. The chain combines TRBV6-1 with TRBJ2-1, with unresolved D. Germline V gene sequence: CDR1 MNHNS, CDR2 SASEGT. The CDR3 has 16 residues. CDR3 amino acids: CASSEDGTVRYNEQFF. The CDR3 DNA is TGTGCCAGCAGCGAAGACGGAACAGTCAGGTACAATGAGCAGTTCTTC.

This clone is a singleton in its sample. The V gene is TRBV5-4, the J gene TRBJ1-4; possibly TRBD1 for D (6 bases). This CDR3 contains 15 residues. The ends were cut back, 4 bases at V and 5 bases at J, with 15 bases in the middle. Looked up from germline, CDR1 is SGHNT and CDR2 is YYREEE (reference sequence). CDR3 coding DNA: TGTGCCAGCAGCCTAAGACAGGTCGGGAATGAAAAACTGTTTTTT. Its protein is CASSLRQVGNEKLFF.

There are a few counts of this clone. This chain uses TRBV2 with TRBJ1-1; D is ambiguous. The V and J ends lost 2 bases and 7 bases respectively, with 14 bases between them. This CDR3 spans 14 amino acids. CDR1 and CDR2 from the germline V gene are SNHLY and FYNNEI. The CDR3 here is CASSEPPGRYEAFF. The CDR3 DNA reads TGTGCCAGCAGTGAACCCCCAGGAAGGTATGAAGCTTTCTTT. The full variable domain, its missing parts supplied by reference TRBV2 and TRBJ1-1, is EPEVTQTPSHQVTQMGQEVILRCVPISNHLYFYWYRQILGQKVEFLVSFYNNEISEKSEIFDDQFSVERPDGSNFTLKIRSTKLEDSAMYFCASSEPPGRYEAFFGQGTRLTVV.

This clone occurred a few times. The chain joins TRBV10-3 to TRBJ2-7; 8 bases align to TRBD2. V lost 3 bases to trimming and J lost 0 bases; unmatched junction nucleotides: 7. The CDR3 extends over 16 amino acids. Germline V gene sequence: CDR1 ENHRY, CDR2 SYGVKD. The DNA for the CDR3 is TGTGCCATCAGTGACCCGGGACTAGGAAGCTCCTACGAGCAGTACTTC. Translation: CAISDPGLGSSYEQYF.

This clone has just one count. This CDR3 is also generated by other DNA sequences in the sample. The CDR3 DNA is TGCGCCAGCAGCCAAGAAGGAGGGATTGAGCAGTTCTTC. Translated, it gives CASSQEGGIEQFF. The chain employs TRBV4-3 and TRBJ2-1, with D possibly matching TRBD2 (6 bases). This CDR3 comprises 13 residues. The V end lost 0 bases, the J end lost 9 bases, and 9 bases lay between the germline ends. Looked up from germline, CDR1 is LGHNA and CDR2 is YSLEER.

This rearrangement joins TRBV2 to TRBJ1-5, with 7 nucleotides matching TRBD1. J was trimmed by 0 bases and V by 7 bases; bases with no gene match: 9. The germline V gene has CDR1 SNHLY and CDR2 FYNNEI. The length of the CDR3 is 16 residues. The CDR3 reads CASKTGSTYSNQPQHF. CDR3 DNA sequence: TGTGCCAGCAAGACAGGGAGCACCTATAGCAATCAGCCCCAGCATTTT.

V and J are TRBV6-1 and TRBJ2-7; 7 bases align to TRBD1. Per germline, CDR1 MNHNS and CDR2 SASEGT. The CDR3 is made up of 15 amino acids. The V and J ends lost 4 bases and 10 bases, in that order; junction bases with no gene match: 16. The CDR3 bases are TGTGCCAGCAGTGGTGGCCACAGGGGATCTATCGCACAGTACTTC. Translated, it gives CASSGGHRGSIAQYF.

The chain links TRBV5-4 to TRBJ2-2; D is perhaps TRBD1 (5 bases). This CDR3 has 15 amino acids. The ends were cut back, 2 bases at V and 6 bases at J, with 14 bases in the middle. The germline gives CDR1 SGHNT, CDR2 YYREEE (reference sequence). In DNA, the CDR3 is TGTGCCAGCAGCTTCAGCCTCAGGGAATCCGGGGAGCTGTTTTTT. It encodes CASSFSLRESGELFF.

This chain uses TRBV9 with TRBJ2-5, with D unresolved. The V gene lost 0 bases and the J gene lost 3 bases, with 12 bases spanning the gap. The CDR3 is 15 amino acids. The germline CDR1 and CDR2 sequences are SGDLS and YYNGEE. The CDR3: CASSVAGSYEETQYF. The CDR3 DNA follows: TGTGCCAGCAGCGTAGCTGGTAGCTATGAAGAGACCCAGTACTTC.

The chain recombines TRBV5-6 with TRBJ1-5; the D gene is possibly TRBD1 (6 bases). Trimming took off 1 base at V and 1 base at J, with 12 bases between the two ends. CDR3 length equals 16 residues. Germline CDR1 SGHDT, CDR2 YYEEEE. In DNA form, the CDR3 reads TGTGCCAGCAGCTTGAGGGGGAGCTTCAGCAATCAGCCCCAGCATTTT. Its protein product is CASSLRGSFSNQPQHF.

For this clone: Other DNA sequences in this specimen translate into the identical CDR3. Here the CDR3 reads CATGGGVSNQPQHF. The CDR3 region has the DNA TGCGCCACCGGTGGGGGGGTGAGCAATCAGCCCCAGCATTTT. The chain has TRBV10-1 and TRBJ1-5, with D maybe TRBD1 (5 bases). V gave up 10 bases and J gave up 1 base, with 14 bases separating them. CDR3 length: 14 amino acids. From germline, CDR1 is WNHNN and CDR2 SYGVQD (reference sequence).

The rearrangement uses TRBV5-1 and TRBJ2-7; 7 positions agree with TRBD1. The junction had 8 bases not matched to a gene; V was cut back by 0 bases and J by 5 bases. Germline-derived CDR1 and CDR2 are SGHRS and YFSETQ. The CDR3 sequence is 15 residues long. CDR3 DNA: TGCGCCAGCAGCTTGGATGAGGGGGCTGTGGACGAGCAGTACTTC. This encodes CASSLDEGAVDEQYF. The full variable domain, its missing parts supplied by reference TRBV5-1 and TRBJ2-7, is KAGVTQTPRYLIKTRGQQVTLSCSPISGHRSVSWYQQTPGQGLQFLFEYFSETQRNKGNFPGRFSGRQFSNSRSEMNVSTLELGDSALYLCASSLDEGAVDEQYFGPGTRLTVT.

The V gene is TRBV27, the J gene TRBJ2-7, with a tentative D call TRBD2 (6 bases). Germline CDR1 is MNHEY and CDR2 is SMNVEV (reference sequence). Trimming removed 5 bases from V and 1 base from J, with 18 bases in between. The CDR3 consists of 16 residues. The CDR3 reads CASSLSLRDWSYEQYF. The CDR3 bases are TGTGCCAGCAGTCTCTCGCTCCGGGACTGGTCCTACGAGCAGTACTTC.

The rearrangement joins TRBV6-5 to TRBJ1-2; D unresolved. Germline V gene lookup returns CDR1 MNHEY and CDR2 SVGAGI. The V end was cut by 7 bases, the J end by 8 bases, with 14 bases between. This CDR3 has 12 residues. The CDR3 loop is CASTAQVGGYTF. Here the CDR3 DNA reads TGTGCCAGCACGGCCCAGGTGGGCGGCTACACCTTC.

The chain uses TRBV28 and TRBJ1-3; D is uncertain. CDR3 length: 14 amino acids. CDR1 is MDHEN, CDR2 SYDVKM, per germline. V was cut by 5 bases and J by 0 bases, with 8 bases left in between. CDR3 nucleotide sequence: TGTGCCAGCAGTGAACCGGGCTCTGGAAACACCATATATTTT. Translated, it gives CASSEPGSGNTIYF.